This T cell receptor beta chain derives from a study of T cell responses to AZD1222 COVID-19 vaccine listed by TCRdb under 2021. For the wider study: Because spike-specific TCR depth and breadth did not differ between the two schedules, AZD1222 recipients who got a second dose at roughly 4 weeks were pooled with those who got a second dose at roughly 12 weeks. TCR sequencing covered some 250 trial participants: around 210 given two doses of AZD1222 and 26 given two doses of MenACWY control vaccine. Trial participants were enrolled by age into 18-55, 56-69 and 70-plus year subgroups, with around 140, 26 and 57 TCR-sequenced participants respectively.

V is reduced by 3 bases and J by 2 bases, leaving a spacing of 11 bases between them. From the cysteine up to the phenylalanine, the CDR3 has a length of 14 residues. The read is trimmed to its CDR3 DNA, 42 bases read in frame from base 1. Based on the germline V gene (reference sequence), the CDR1 and CDR2 sequences are SEHNR and FQNEAQ. The time point label, read with the paper, signifies: baseline before first vaccination. Samples from vaccinated people were obtained from the UK trials COV001 and COV002, which included a single-blind randomized controlled phase 2/3 trial of AZD1222 (ChAdOx1 nCoV-19) in healthy adults. For TCRbeta chain sequencing, PBMC samples from trial participants were taken at day 0 and at day 28 after the second dose. The CDR3 regions of human TCRbeta chains were analyzed by immunosequencing. The paper's data handling went like this. TCRs in the repertoires were matched against a reference library of SARS-CoV-2-specific TCRs that had been generated with the MIRA antigen-specificity platform. Breadth was defined as the fraction of unique TCRs that were SARS-CoV-2-associated, and depth was defined as the fraction of total T cells that were SARS-CoV-2-associated. Using the MIRA data, each spike-specific TCR was mapped to the spike region that the TCR reacts to and placed in a CD4 or CD8 class. Log10-transformed breadth and depth values were compared by one-way ANOVA with Sidak's multiple comparisons tests. As stored in TCRdb, this immuneACCESS dataset retains in-frame rearrangements with V and J assigned. A fraction of the clones does not appear; measured against another copy, unresolved V genes explain less than half of the discrepancy, and the remainder lacks a known reason. V and J calls and clone size are as listed in that table; D and trimming were resolved from the DNA. The sample yields 150,000 to 200,000 clones; approximately 90% were counted once. The ten largest clones add up to around 1.8% of the sample.

What the research found in general, with its limitations: In the small 56-69-year group, the increase in depth fell short of significance, most likely because of low power. Conclusions about previously exposed vaccinees are limited because only five to seven AZD1222 recipients were SARS-CoV-2 seropositive at baseline. Most participants were white British and females outnumbered males, and the authors suggested that clonal diversity may have been underestimated. Reportedly, close to half of the unique spike-specific TCRs recognized epitopes lying outside the regions that are mutated in the B.1.351 and B.1.1.7 variants. The vaccine-associated CD4 TCRs covered the entire spike protein, and the dominant responses fell in regions 160-218 and 743-854. Spike-specific TCR breadth and depth rose significantly after two AZD1222 doses compared with day 0 and with MenACWY recipients. Because no day 14 peak-response samples were available, the repertoires could be characterized only after the peak T cell response.

A word on this clone: Its antigen remains undetermined. The sample holds no much larger clone one base away, and base qualities are not on file.

The material sequenced was peripheral blood, taken on day 0 of AZD1222 vaccination. The receptor comes from an adult in good health. The chain is encoded by TRBV7-9 joined to TRBJ2-7, with the D call perhaps TRBD1 or TRBD2, each one matching 6 bases. This receptor has the CDR3 CASSFSGQPYEQYF. Read as DNA, the sequence is TGTGCCAGCAGCTTTAGCGGACAGCCCTACGAGCAGTACTTC.